Here is one TCR beta chain with its context. Method: immunoSEQ multiplex PCR; TCRdb's copy keeps in-frame clones and lacks some. The profile shows roughly 1,500,000 clones, 95% to 99% of them singletons. The data are from a study of shared clonotypes between healthy human individuals. The V gene end was trimmed by 5 bases and the J gene end by 4 bases; junction bases not matched to a gene: 6. The CDR3 has 14 residues. Germline V gene lookup returns CDR1 MNHEY and CDR2 SMNVEV (reference sequence). This sequence joins TRBV27 and TRBJ2-7, with 9 bases lining up with TRBD2. The sample was naive CD4+ T cells sorted from blood. Subset given: CD45RA+ positively selected. This TCR derives from a young man in good health. The CDR3 nucleotides are TGTGCCAGCAGTGATAGCGGGAGTATATACGAGCAGTACTTC. It translates to CASSDSGSIYEQYF.